This T cell receptor beta chain was sequenced in a study of shared clonotypes between healthy human individuals. Whole-study results and caveats: Sequencing depth was predicted to influence how clonotypes are shared among donors.

The CDR3 extends over 16 amino acids. Germline-derived CDR1 and CDR2 are MDHEN and SYDVKM. With 7 bases removed from V and 4 bases from J, the gap between germline ends came to 19 bases. Each donor was a Caucasian adult residing in Nashville, Tennessee. Genomic DNA, for the unsorted samples, came from tens of millions of PBMCs. This clone was counted between two and nine times. The antigen is undetermined. Original analysis: Filtering differed, since immunoSEQ gave only junction sequences and no quality scores. The table came from immunoSEQ multiplex PCR; TCRdb's copy has only in-frame clones and leaves some out. Clone size and the V and J calls come from that table; the DNA yielded D and trimming. The data contain about 490,000 clones, about 82% of them singletons.

This chain uses TRBV28 with TRBJ1-4, with D possibly TRBD1 on 5 matching bases. Sequencing was carried out using PBMCs. This TCR was recovered from a woman between 40 and 50 years old in good health. Some clones in this sample may be carry-over from other donors' samples. CDR3 sequence (DNA): TGTGCCAGCACCACCACAGTCGGGGGGTTTAATGAAAAACTGTTTTTT. Encoded protein: CASTTTVGGFNEKLFF. Full variable domain (remainder filled in from reference TRBV28 and TRBJ1-4): DVKVTQSSRYLVKRTGEKVFLECVQDMDHENMFWYRQDPGLGLRLIYFSYDVKMKEKGDIPEGYSVSREKKERFSLILESASTNQTSMYLCASTTTVGGFNEKLFFGSGTQLSVL.